The 15 T cell receptor beta chains below were found in one sample sequenced in a study of cytotoxic CD8 clonotypes in ibrutinib-treated CLL. Clones were read by immunoSEQ multiplex PCR, and TCRdb kept only the in-frame ones, dropping some. This sample has more than 140,000 clones, with 70% to 80% found just once. The source material was PBMCs, sampled after 12 months of ibrutinib treatment. All receptors come from a human donor with chronic lymphocytic leukemia.

The chain employs TRBV19 and TRBJ1-2; no clear D. V lost 3 bases and J 4 bases, leaving 12 bases between the germline ends. The CDR3 has 14 amino acids. The V gene's germline CDR1 is LNHDA and CDR2 SQIVND (reference sequence). DNA for the CDR3: TGTGCCAGTAGTATCGGACGGGGAGCCTATGGCTACACCTTC. Translating it yields CASSIGRGAYGYTF.

This clone was picked up a small number of times. The rearrangement uses TRBV7-9 and TRBJ2-2; D not certain. V gave up 1 base and J gave up 5 bases, with 8 bases separating them. The CDR3 totals 14 residues. CDR1 is SEHNR and CDR2 is FQNEAQ in the germline V gene (reference sequence). CDR3 DNA: TGTGCCAGCAGCTTAGTGTGGGGAACCGGGGAGCTGTTTTTT. Encoded protein: CASSLVWGTGELFF.

This clone was recorded a few times. The V and J genes are TRBV19 and TRBJ2-7, with 11 bases matching TRBD1. The junction had 5 bases not matched to a gene; V was cut back by 4 bases and J by 9 bases. Germline CDR1 and CDR2: LNHDA and SQIVND (reference sequence). The CDR3 has 13 residues. CDR3 nucleotide sequence: TGTGCCAGTAGTACCGGACAGGGGGCATGGCAGTACTTC. Amino acid sequence: CASSTGQGAWQYF. The whole variable domain, filled in from reference TRBV19 and TRBJ2-7, reads DGGITQSPKYLFRKEGQNVTLSCEQNLNHDAMYWYRQDPGQGLRLIYYSQIVNDFQKGDIAEGYSVSREKKESFPLTVTSAQKNPTAFYLCASSTGQGAWQYFGPGTRLTVT.

This sequence joins TRBV5-4 and TRBJ1-2; 10 bases agree with TRBD1. The V and J ends lost 3 bases and 0 bases, in that order; junction bases with no gene match: 14. The germline CDR1 and CDR2 sequences are SGHNT and YYREEE (reference sequence). CDR3 size: 19 residues. The CDR3 DNA follows: TGTGCCAGCAGCTCGTTCCCTAGGGACAGGGGTATGTCTAACTATGGCTACACCTTC. Protein sequence: CASSSFPRDRGMSNYGYTF. The whole variable domain, filled in from reference TRBV5-4 and TRBJ1-2, reads ETGVTQSPTHLIKTRGQQVTLRCSSQSGHNTVSWYQQALGQGPQFIFQYYREEENGRGNFPPRFSGLQFPNYSSELNVNALELDDSALYLCASSSFPRDRGMSNYGYTFGSGTRLTVV.

The chain uses TRBV27 and TRBJ2-2; D may correspond to TRBD1 or TRBD2 (5 bases each). V shed 3 bases and J shed 1 base, with 6 bases lying between them. Per germline, CDR1 MNHEY and CDR2 SMNVEV (reference sequence). This CDR3 comprises 14 residues. The CDR3 bases are TGTGCCAGCAGTTTGGGGGAGAACACCGGGGAGCTGTTTTTT. Protein: CASSLGENTGELFF.

The CDR3 bases are TGCGCCAGCGCCGACACAGGAGCCCACCAAGAGACCCAGTACTTC. It translates to CASADTGAHQETQYF. V is TRBV5-1 and J is TRBJ2-5, with D tentatively TRBD1 (5 bases). Trimming cost V 7 bases and J 0 bases, with 16 bases left between them. The germline V gene has CDR1 SGHRS and CDR2 YFSETQ. The CDR3 consists of 15 residues.

The V and J genes are TRBV7-2 and TRBJ1-4, with D maybe TRBD1 (6 bases). V was cut by 9 bases and J by 8 bases, with 10 bases left in between. The germline V gene encodes CDR1 SGHTA and CDR2 FQGNSA. The CDR3 loop spans 11 amino acids. The CDR3 nucleotides are TGTGCCAGTAGGGGGGGCGAAAAACTGTTTTTT. Translating gives CASRGGEKLFF.

This clone was detected a few times. V usage is TRBV12-5 and J usage is TRBJ2-1; D is ambiguous. Germline loops: CDR1 LGHNT, CDR2 FRNRAP. V lost 1 base and J 8 bases, leaving 3 bases between the germline ends. This CDR3 spans 11 amino acids. The CDR3 sequence: CASGLGHEQFF. Here the CDR3 DNA reads TGTGCTAGTGGTTTGGGACATGAGCAGTTCTTC. Based on the CDR3 plus reference TRBV12-5 and TRBJ2-1, the full variable domain is DARVTQTPRHKVTEMGQEVTMRCQPILGHNTVFWYRQTMMQGLELLAYFRNRAPLDDSGMPKDRFSAEMPDATLATLKIQPSEPRDSAVYFCASGLGHEQFFGPGTRLTVL.

The chain links TRBV5-3 to TRBJ2-5; possibly TRBD1 or TRBD2 for D (5 bases each). TRBV5-3 is an open reading frame, and its role is uncertain. This CDR3 has 15 residues. V lost 3 bases and J 3 bases, leaving 15 bases between the germline ends. The CDR3 loop is CARSSLGTEKETQYF. For the CDR3, the DNA is TGTGCCAGAAGCTCCCTCGGGACGGAGAAAGAGACCCAGTACTTC.

The chain couples TRBV30 to TRBJ1-2; no definite D call. Per the germline V gene, CDR1 is GTSNPN and CDR2 is SVGIG (reference sequence). This CDR3 has 11 residues. V dropped 0 bases and J dropped 12 bases, with 11 bases sitting between them. The CDR3 bases are TGTGCCTGGAGTGTAGCGGGGTCCCACACCTTC. Protein: CAWSVAGSHTF.

The J gene is TRBJ1-4, the V gene TRBV28; 7 positions agree with TRBD1. Looked up from germline, CDR1 is MDHEN and CDR2 is SYDVKM. This CDR3 has 15 residues. V shed 5 bases, J shed 5 bases, and the junction held 8 bases outside the gene matches. This CDR3 reads CASSAWDRLNEKLFF. The CDR3 bases are TGTGCCAGCAGTGCCTGGGACAGACTGAATGAAAAACTGTTTTTT.

This chain uses TRBV6-5 with TRBJ2-3; D remains unclear. The CDR3 is 13 residues long. Germline-derived CDR1 and CDR2 are MNHEY and SVGAGI. V lost 5 bases to trimming and J lost 4 bases, with 10 bases between them. CDR3 in amino acids: CASSPTSADTQYF. Here the CDR3 DNA reads TGTGCCAGCAGTCCGACCTCCGCAGATACGCAGTATTTT.

This chain links TRBV2 with TRBJ2-2, with unresolved D. The V gene's germline CDR1 is SNHLY and CDR2 FYNNEI. The germline V and J ends were trimmed by 8 bases and 1 base, with 14 bases remaining between them. This CDR3 region has 15 residues. DNA of the CDR3: TGTGCCAGCTCCTTTTCCGCAGGGAACACCGGGGAGCTGTTTTTT. This codes for CASSFSAGNTGELFF. The full variable domain, completed using reference TRBV2 and TRBJ2-2, is EPEVTQTPSHQVTQMGQEVILRCVPISNHLYFYWYRQILGQKVEFLVSFYNNEISEKSEIFDDQFSVERPDGSNFTLKIRSTKLEDSAMYFCASSFSAGNTGELFFGEGSRLTVL.

The chain carries TRBV30 and TRBJ2-2; D gene unclear. Trimming left V 2 bases short and J 8 bases short, with 6 bases between. This CDR3 spans 11 amino acids. Germline CDR1 GTSNPN, CDR2 SVGIG (reference sequence). CDR3 sequence (DNA): TGTGCCTGGAGTCCACGGGGGGAGCTGTTTTTT. Amino acids: CAWSPRGELFF.

V is TRBV5-8 and J is TRBJ2-3; a weak D match, TRBD2 (6 bases). Germline CDR1 reads SGHTS; CDR2 reads YDEGEE. This CDR3 contains 15 residues. Between the trimmed V and J ends, which lost 1 base and 2 bases, there was a span of 11 bases. In nucleotides, the CDR3 is TGTGCCAGCAGCTTGAGGAGGAGGGACACAGATACGCAGTATTTT. Amino acids: CASSLRRRDTDTQYF.